This TCR beta chain was sequenced during a study of identical twins. This clonotype was recorded at least ten times. Its antigen remains unidentified. Template switching (which added a universal primer site) was used, and cDNA carried unique molecular identifiers. TCRdb independently ran MiXCR on the 5' RACE reads; one entry per CDR3 protein. The profile shows about 260,000 distinct CDR3 sequences, roughly 7% of them singletons. Study-level results: The authors noted that invariant MAIT and iNKT cells could partly confound zero-insertion analyses. Those out-of-frame alpha sequences shared by twins showed an excess of low generation probability. Models underpredicted monozygotic twin sharing of out-of-frame TCR alpha.

The CDR3 is 19 amino acids. Germline trimming cut 1 base from V and 2 bases from J; bases unmatched to any gene: 9. Germline V lookup: CDR1 MGHRA, CDR2 YSYEKL. These data are also associated with another study on yellow fever vaccine responses in identical twins.

This TCR was sampled from a woman younger than 35 in good health. This rearrangement joins TRBV4-1 to TRBJ2-3; TRBD2 matches 13 bases. The sequencing sample was made of memory (CD45RO+) T cells sorted from blood. CDR3 amino acids: CASSQVPPGLAGSTDTQYF. The CDR3 region has the DNA TGCGCCAGCAGCCAAGTCCCCCCGGGACTAGCGGGATCCACAGATACGCAGTATTTT.